These T cell receptor beta chains were read from a single sample in a study of cytomegalovirus exposure and HLA in healthy donors. Data came from immunoSEQ multiplex PCR; TCRdb stores just in-frame clones and leaves some out. The sample carries 150,000 to 200,000 clones, roughly 83% recorded once. Sequenced: PBMCs. Receptor source: a woman in her forties or fifties in good health and CMV-seronegative. CDR3s include the opening cysteine and the closing phenylalanine or tryptophan. Fields, in order: D gene, clone size, J gene, V gene, CDR3 DNA, CDR3 protein. A D gene is named only where the DNA matches it firmly. A clone size is listed for some rows: how often the clone was seen (once, few, many), or a class if it is expanded.

d_gene: TRBD1
abundance: NA
j_gene: TRBJ1-2
v_gene: TRBV28
CDR3nt: TGTGCCAGCACCGCCCACGGACAGGTAGCCGGCTACACCTTC
CDR3aa: CASTAHGQVAGYTF

d_gene: TRBD2
abundance: NA
j_gene: TRBJ2-1
v_gene: TRBV7-6
CDR3nt: TGTGCCAGCAGCTTAGGGACTAGCGGGCCATACAATGAGCAGTTCTTC
CDR3aa: CASSLGTSGPYNEQFF

d_gene: NA
abundance: once
j_gene: TRBJ2-7
v_gene: TRBV10-3
CDR3nt: TGTGCCGTCAATCCGGAGAGCTCCTACGAGCAGTACTTC
CDR3aa: CAVNPESSYEQYF

d_gene: NA
abundance: NA
j_gene: TRBJ2-7
v_gene: TRBV6-6
CDR3nt: TGTGCCAGCACCCTAAGCGGTGCAGGCCCCTACGAGCAGTACTTC
CDR3aa: CASTLSGAGPYEQYF

d_gene: NA
abundance: NA
j_gene: TRBJ1-1
v_gene: TRBV4-1
CDR3nt: TGCGCCAGCAGCCAAGATCTCGGGAGGGTGGGCACTGAAGCTTTCTTT
CDR3aa: CASSQDLGRVGTEAFF

d_gene: NA
abundance: NA
j_gene: TRBJ1-1
v_gene: TRBV29-1
CDR3nt: TGCAGCGTGAAAAAAGGGGATGTGGACACTGAAGCTTTCTTT
CDR3aa: CSVKKGDVDTEAFF

d_gene: TRBD1
abundance: NA
j_gene: TRBJ1-5
v_gene: TRBV6-4
CDR3nt: TGTGCCAGCAGCCCCGTAGGGGGCTCCGGCAATCAGCCCCAGCATTTT
CDR3aa: CASSPVGGSGNQPQHF

d_gene: TRBD1
abundance: NA
j_gene: TRBJ1-2
v_gene: TRBV10-2
CDR3nt: TGCGCCAGCAGTGATCTAAAGGGACAGGGTGGCTACACCTTC
CDR3aa: CASSDLKGQGGYTF

d_gene: NA
abundance: NA
j_gene: TRBJ2-7
v_gene: TRBV28
CDR3nt: TGTGCCAGCAGTTTATGGGCCAAGACAGTCGAGCAGTACTTC
CDR3aa: CASSLWAKTVEQYF

d_gene: NA
abundance: NA
j_gene: TRBJ1-2
v_gene: TRBV30
CDR3nt: TGTGCCTGGAGTGACAGGAGTGATGCGGGCTACACCTTC
CDR3aa: CAWSDRSDAGYTF

d_gene: NA
abundance: few
j_gene: TRBJ2-2
v_gene: TRBV2
CDR3nt: TGTGCCAGCACCCCTAGGCGGGGCAGCTTAACCACCGGGGAGCTGTTTTTT
CDR3aa: CASTPRRGSLTTGELFF

d_gene: TRBD2
abundance: few
j_gene: TRBJ2-3
v_gene: TRBV25-1
CDR3nt: TGTGCCAGCAGTGAGATTCGGCTAGCGGGGGGGATGACAGATACGCAGTATTTT
CDR3aa: CASSEIRLAGGMTDTQYF

d_gene: NA
abundance: NA
j_gene: TRBJ2-3
v_gene: TRBV7-3
CDR3nt: TGTGCCAGCAGCCCCGCAGGGTACTCAGATACGCAGTATTTT
CDR3aa: CASSPAGYSDTQYF

d_gene: NA
abundance: NA
j_gene: TRBJ2-7
v_gene: TRBV4-2
CDR3nt: TGTGCCAGCAGCCAAGATAACCAACCCGGGGAGCAGTACTTC
CDR3aa: CASSQDNQPGEQYF

d_gene: NA
abundance: NA
j_gene: TRBJ1-5
v_gene: TRBV5-1
CDR3nt: TGCGCCAGCAGCTTGGATCCGGGGGTAGGAAGCAATCAGCCCCAGCATTTT
CDR3aa: CASSLDPGVGSNQPQHF

d_gene: TRBD1
abundance: NA
j_gene: TRBJ1-2
v_gene: TRBV28
CDR3nt: TGTGCCAGCAGTACCCAGGGGGCGTGGATAGGCTATGGCTACACCTTC
CDR3aa: CASSTQGAWIGYGYTF

d_gene: TRBD1
abundance: NA
j_gene: TRBJ1-2
v_gene: TRBV7-9
CDR3nt: TGTGCCAGCAGCTTGACAGGGGAGTATGGCTACACCTTC
CDR3aa: CASSLTGEYGYTF

d_gene: TRBD1
abundance: NA
j_gene: TRBJ1-2
v_gene: TRBV5-1
CDR3nt: TGCGCCAGCAGCAGAGAGGGACAGTCAAACTATGGCTACACCTTC
CDR3aa: CASSREGQSNYGYTF

d_gene: TRBD2
abundance: NA
j_gene: TRBJ2-3
v_gene: TRBV9
CDR3nt: TGTGCCAGCAGCCCTACTAGCGGGGGGGCCGCTAGCACAGATACGCAGTATTTT
CDR3aa: CASSPTSGGAASTDTQYF

d_gene: NA
abundance: NA
j_gene: TRBJ1-4
v_gene: TRBV28
CDR3nt: TGTGCCAGCAGTTTCCCTTCGCGGGGGAGTGAAAAACTGTTTTTT
CDR3aa: CASSFPSRGSEKLFF

d_gene: NA
abundance: few
j_gene: TRBJ1-2
v_gene: TRBV28
CDR3nt: TGTGCCAGCAGGCGACAGGTTACGACCTACTATGGCTACACCTTC
CDR3aa: CASRRQVTTYYGYTF

d_gene: NA
abundance: NA
j_gene: TRBJ2-7
v_gene: TRBV5-6
CDR3nt: TGTGCCAGCAGCTTGATGGGGGCGGGGGACTACGAGCAGTACTTC
CDR3aa: CASSLMGAGDYEQYF

d_gene: NA
abundance: NA
j_gene: TRBJ1-2
v_gene: TRBV14
CDR3nt: TGTGCCAGCAGCCGCGACAGCCTCTATGGCTACACCTTC
CDR3aa: CASSRDSLYGYTF

d_gene: TRBD1
abundance: NA
j_gene: TRBJ1-1
v_gene: TRBV19
CDR3nt: TGTGCCAGTAGTTCTATCGCCAGGGGGCAGGGCACTGAAGCTTTCTTT
CDR3aa: CASSSIARGQGTEAFF

d_gene: TRBD2
abundance: once
j_gene: TRBJ2-2
v_gene: TRBV7-2
CDR3nt: TGTGCCAGCAGCGAGGGTTGGGGGAGCGGGGGGCCCGGGGAGCTGTTTTTT
CDR3aa: CASSEGWGSGGPGELFF

d_gene: NA
abundance: NA
j_gene: TRBJ2-3
v_gene: TRBV28
CDR3nt: TGTGCCACCGTGAGCAGCACAGATACGCAGTATTTT
CDR3aa: CATVSSTDTQYF

d_gene: NA
abundance: NA
j_gene: TRBJ2-6
v_gene: TRBV4-3
CDR3nt: TGCGCCAGCAGCCCAGGACAGACTGGGGCCAACGTCCTGACTTTC
CDR3aa: CASSPGQTGANVLTF

d_gene: NA
abundance: NA
j_gene: TRBJ2-2
v_gene: TRBV5-1
CDR3nt: TGCGCCAGCAGCCTCTCAGGGGGGATCGGGGAGCTGTTTTTT
CDR3aa: CASSLSGGIGELFF

d_gene: NA
abundance: once
j_gene: TRBJ1-1
v_gene: TRBV9
CDR3nt: TGTGCCAGCAGCGAGGGGTCGTGGAACACTGAAGCTTTCTTT
CDR3aa: CASSEGSWNTEAFF

d_gene: NA
abundance: NA
j_gene: TRBJ2-7
v_gene: TRBV7-2
CDR3nt: TGTGCCAGCAGCTTAGCGGGGGCTGGAAGGAACGAGCAGTACTTC
CDR3aa: CASSLAGAGRNEQYF

d_gene: NA
abundance: few
j_gene: TRBJ1-1
v_gene: TRBV19
CDR3nt: TGTGCCAGTAGGCAGGGTCTGAACACTGAAGCTTTCTTT
CDR3aa: CASRQGLNTEAFF